The 21 T cell receptor beta chains below come from one sample, sequenced in a study of radiation and T cells in renal cell carcinoma. Indicated time point: blood 4 weeks post-SBRT, at nephrectomy. Treatment specified: 15 Gy SBRT to primary tumor, nephrectomy 4 weeks later. Data came from immunoSEQ multiplex PCR; TCRdb stores just in-frame clones and leaves some out. Altogether 140,000 or so clones are present, 75% to 90% being singletons, with the ten largest covering 15% to 20%. This sample comprised blood, obtained from a patient whose treatment included radiotherapy and nephrectomy. These receptors all stem from a woman between 45 and 65 years old with renal cell carcinoma.

This clone is a singleton in its sample. V gene TRBV7-3 combines with J gene TRBJ2-5; a weak D match, TRBD1 (5 bases). This CDR3 contains 13 residues. Germline CDR1 and CDR2: SGHTA and FQGTGA. Trimming cost V 5 bases and J 5 bases, with 12 bases left between them. The CDR3, as DNA: TGTGCCAGCAGCCTGGGGCTCGGGGAGACCCAGTACTTC. Its protein is CASSLGLGETQYF.

V gene TRBV5-1 combines with J gene TRBJ2-1; 8 bases map to TRBD1. This CDR3 contains 15 residues. Trimming took 1 base from V and 7 from J; bases not matched to a gene: 7. Germline CDR1 and CDR2: SGHRS and YFSETQ. This chain's CDR3 is CASSLMGQVTNEQFF. The CDR3, as DNA: TGCGCCAGCAGCTTGATGGGACAGGTGACAAATGAGCAGTTCTTC.

The genes are TRBV10-1 and TRBJ1-5; no reliable D call. There are 16 residues in the CDR3. Deletions cut 4 bases from V and 4 bases from J, with 17 bases between. CDR1 and CDR2 (germline): WNHNN, SYGVQD (reference sequence). CDR3: CASSGKRAPLNQPQHF. CDR3 nucleotides: TGCGCCAGCAGTGGTAAGAGAGCGCCCTTGAATCAGCCCCAGCATTTT.

The rearrangement joins TRBV28 to TRBJ2-7; TRBD1 aligns across 7 bases. The J segment lost 6 bases and the V segment lost 5 bases, leaving 10 bases of the junction unmatched. CDR3 length: 14 amino acids. Germline values: CDR1 MDHEN, CDR2 SYDVKM. CDR3 DNA: TGTGCCAGCAGTATCGGGACAGCTGTGGGCGAGCAGTACTTC. Protein sequence: CASSIGTAVGEQYF.

This chain links TRBV15 with TRBJ2-3; no clear D gene. CDR3 length: 16 amino acids. With 0 bases removed from V and 2 bases from J, the gap between germline ends came to 12 bases. CDR1 and CDR2 from the germline V gene are LNHNV and YYDKDF (reference sequence). CDR3 nucleotides: TGTGCCACCAGCAGAGATGGCGACGATACCACAGATACGCAGTATTTT. It yields the protein CATSRDGDDTTDTQYF.

The chain employs TRBV4-1 and TRBJ2-2; 16 bases are shared with TRBD2. J lost 4 bases, V lost 2 bases, and 7 bases had no gene match. The germline gives CDR1 MGHRA, CDR2 YSYEKL. The CDR3 sequence is 19 residues long. The CDR3 sequence is CASSQPGLAGGRGTGELFF. The CDR3 DNA is TGCGCCAGCAGCCAACCGGGACTAGCGGGGGGGCGAGGCACCGGGGAGCTGTTTTTT.

This chain connects TRBV4-3 to TRBJ2-7; D is unresolved. Deletions cut 1 base from V and 2 bases from J, with 6 bases between. The CDR3 is 13 amino acids. Germline loops: CDR1 LGHNA, CDR2 YSLEER. CDR3 DNA sequence: TGCGCCAGCAGCCAAGGCAGCACCTACGAGCAGTACTTC. Encoded protein: CASSQGSTYEQYF.

The rearrangement joins TRBV18 to TRBJ1-3; TRBD1 agrees at 9 bases. Germline loops: CDR1 KGHSH, CDR2 LQKENI. The V and J ends lost 4 bases and 4 bases, in that order; junction bases with no gene match: 2. The CDR3 covers 14 residues. The CDR3 spells CASSRDRAGNTIYF. Here the CDR3 DNA reads TGTGCCAGCTCACGGGACAGGGCGGGAAACACCATATATTTT.

V usage is TRBV19 and J usage is TRBJ2-7; tentative D call: TRBD1 (6 bases). This CDR3 comprises 13 residues. Germline CDR1 reads LNHDA; CDR2 reads SQIVND (reference sequence). V lost 7 bases and J lost 4, with 14 bases in between. CDR3 nucleotide sequence: TGTGCCAGTACAGGCAGGGGACGATACGAGCAGTACTTC. It translates to CASTGRGRYEQYF.

The chain combines TRBV15 with TRBJ2-1; 8 nucleotides match TRBD1. The J segment lost 4 bases and the V segment lost 8 bases, leaving 4 bases of the junction unmatched. This CDR3 is 13 amino acids long. Germline V CDR1 and CDR2: LNHNV, YYDKDF (reference sequence). The CDR3 region has the DNA TGTGCCACCCGGGACAGGCTATACAATGAGCAGTTCTTC. It codes for CATRDRLYNEQFF.

The chain uses TRBV5-4 and TRBJ2-6; 9 bases line up with TRBD1. Germline trimming cut 4 bases from V and 3 bases from J; bases unmatched to any gene: 11. The CDR3 covers 18 residues. The germline V gene encodes CDR1 SGHNT and CDR2 YYREEE (reference sequence). The CDR3 nucleotides read TGTGCCAGCAGCAGAGCCGGGACAGGGAATTATGGGGCCAACGTCCTGACTTTC. Its translation is CASSRAGTGNYGANVLTF.

The rearrangement links TRBV4-3 to TRBJ2-7; 8 bases match TRBD1. Germline loops: CDR1 LGHNA, CDR2 YSLEER. This CDR3 region has 15 residues. Losses at the gene ends were 4 bases for V and 2 bases for J; bases not matched to a gene: 7. DNA for the CDR3: TGCGCCAGCAGCCCCCGGGACAGGAAAACCTACGAGCAGTACTTC. Encoded protein: CASSPRDRKTYEQYF.

This clone has more than one count but fewer than ten. The chain joins TRBV20-1 to TRBJ2-1; D not resolved. There are 11 residues in the CDR3. Germline CDR1 is DFQATT and CDR2 is SNEGSKA (reference sequence). Between the trimmed V and J ends, which lost 3 bases and 3 bases, there was a span of 3 bases. The CDR3 nucleotides read TGCAGTGCTAGCGTCTACAATGAGCAGTTCTTC. This sequence encodes CSASVYNEQFF.

The chain joins TRBV30 to TRBJ2-7; 10 nucleotides agree with TRBD1. The CDR3 is 13 residues long. V shed 5 bases and J 4 bases; nucleotides not matched to a gene: 5. CDR1 GTSNPN and CDR2 SVGIG come from the germline V gene (reference sequence). The CDR3 is CAWGGGQGYEQYF. CDR3 nucleotides: TGTGCCTGGGGAGGGGGACAGGGGTACGAGCAGTACTTC.

The chain combines TRBV7-2 with TRBJ1-1, with D possibly being TRBD1 (5 bases). V lost 8 bases and J lost 5, with 15 bases in between. CDR3 length: 13 residues. Germline V lookup: CDR1 SGHTA, CDR2 FQGNSA. The CDR3 bases are TGTGCCAGCGCCCGAGGGGATACAACTGAAGCTTTCTTT. Amino acids: CASARGDTTEAFF.

The chain is built from TRBV29-1 and TRBJ1-3, with D hard to call. V was pared by 7 bases and J by 4 bases, with 8 bases between. Germline CDR1 reads SQVTM; CDR2 reads ANQGSEA. This CDR3 contains 11 residues. Here the CDR3 reads CSAKEGNTIYF. The CDR3 bases are TGCAGCGCCAAAGAAGGAAACACCATATATTTT. Together with reference TRBV29-1 and TRBJ1-3, the CDR3 gives the full variable domain: SAVISQKPSRDICQRGTSLTIQCQVDSQVTMMFWYRQQPGQSLTLIATANQGSEATYESGFVIDKFPISRPNLTFSTLTVSNMSPEDSSIYLCSAKEGNTIYFGEGSWLTVV.

The J gene is TRBJ2-6, the V gene TRBV19; D unclear. Germline CDR1 and CDR2: LNHDA and SQIVND (reference sequence). The CDR3 is made up of 15 amino acids. Trimming took 5 bases from V and 0 from J, leaving 8 bases between them. The CDR3 coding sequence is TGTGCCAGTAGTCTGGCCGACTCTGGGGCCAACGTCCTGACTTTC. It specifies CASSLADSGANVLTF.

V is TRBV4-3 and J is TRBJ1-5; D gene unclear. Germline CDR1 is LGHNA and CDR2 is YSLEER. The V end was cut by 0 bases, the J end by 6 bases, with 12 bases between. The CDR3 is made up of 15 amino acids. DNA for the CDR3: TGCGCCAGCAGCCAAGAAGCAGGTTCAGGTCAGCCCCAGCATTTT. Translating gives CASSQEAGSGQPQHF.

This rearrangement joins TRBV11-3 to TRBJ2-3, with D tentatively TRBD2 (5 bases). The CDR3 sequence is 16 residues long. CDR1 and CDR2 from the germline V gene are SGHNT and YENEEA. The germline V and J ends were trimmed by 5 bases and 4 bases, with 19 bases remaining between them. The chain's CDR3 is CASSPPARGGADTQYF. The CDR3 DNA is TGTGCCAGCAGCCCCCCTGCACGCGGAGGAGCAGATACGCAGTATTTT.

The chain recombines TRBV7-2 with TRBJ1-1; no clear D. V was clipped by 1 base and J by 0 bases, with 12 bases between them. The CDR3 sequence is 16 residues long. The germline V gene has CDR1 SGHTA and CDR2 FQGNSA. CDR3: CASSLGGTGLNTEAFF. The CDR3 DNA reads as TGTGCCAGCAGCTTAGGAGGAACCGGGTTGAACACTGAAGCTTTCTTT.

The chain uses TRBV6-5 and TRBJ2-3; 11 bases are shared with TRBD2. CDR1 is MNHEY, CDR2 SVGAGI, per germline. The CDR3 consists of 16 residues. V trimming: 0 bases; J trimming: 6 bases; junction bases outside the gene matches: 5. Here the CDR3 reads CASSYSGTSGRDTQYF. The CDR3 nucleotides are TGTGCCAGCAGTTACTCGGGGACTAGCGGACGGGATACGCAGTATTTT.